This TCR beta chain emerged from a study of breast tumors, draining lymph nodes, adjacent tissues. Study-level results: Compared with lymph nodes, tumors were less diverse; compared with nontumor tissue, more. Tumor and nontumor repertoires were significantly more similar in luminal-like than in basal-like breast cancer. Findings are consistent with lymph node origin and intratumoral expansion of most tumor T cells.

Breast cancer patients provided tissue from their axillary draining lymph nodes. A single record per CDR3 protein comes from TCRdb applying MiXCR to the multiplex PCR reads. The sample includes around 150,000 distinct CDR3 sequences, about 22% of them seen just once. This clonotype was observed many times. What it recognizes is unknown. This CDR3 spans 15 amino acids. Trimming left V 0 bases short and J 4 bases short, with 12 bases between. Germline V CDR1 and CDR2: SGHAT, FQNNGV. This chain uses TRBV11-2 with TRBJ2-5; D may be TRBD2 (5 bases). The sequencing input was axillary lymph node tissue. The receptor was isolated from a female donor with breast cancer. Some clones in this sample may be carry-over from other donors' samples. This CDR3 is CASSLDPTRSETQYF. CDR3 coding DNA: TGTGCCAGCAGCTTAGATCCCACTAGATCAGAGACCCAGTACTTC.